The 32 T cell receptor beta chains presented below share a single source sample, sequenced in a study of cytomegalovirus exposure and HLA in healthy donors. PCR used 60 Vbeta primers and 13 Jbeta primers. Repertoires were generated with immunoSEQ multiplex PCR, while TCRdb's copy carries only in-frame clones and drops some. There are some 150,000 clones in the sample; roughly 77% occur only once, and roughly 3.4% lies in the top ten. The specimen sequenced was PBMCs. These receptors were taken from a human donor in good health.

This clone was counted a few times. CDR3 region: CASSYQLAVHNGEQFF. As DNA, the CDR3 is TGTGCCAGCAGTTATCAGTTGGCGGTTCATAACGGTGAGCAGTTCTTC. The chain carries TRBV6-5 and TRBJ2-1, with D unresolved. Germline assignment: CDR1 MNHEY and CDR2 SVGAGI. This CDR3 is built from 16 residues. V lost 3 bases and J 9 bases, leaving 21 bases between the germline ends.

V and J are TRBV7-2 and TRBJ2-7, with D possibly being TRBD2 (5 bases). There are 13 residues in the CDR3. V was clipped by 7 bases and J by 2 bases, with 12 bases between them. CDR1 is SGHTA and CDR2 is FQGNSA in the germline V gene. CDR3 sequence: CASTKADPYEQYF. The CDR3 DNA is TGTGCCAGCACGAAAGCGGATCCCTACGAGCAGTACTTC.

V usage is TRBV19 and J usage is TRBJ2-6; D remains unclear. Germline V gene lookup returns CDR1 LNHDA and CDR2 SQIVND (reference sequence). V gave up 4 bases and J gave up 0 bases, with 7 bases separating them. This CDR3 region has 15 residues. This chain's CDR3 is CASSTISSGANVLTF. The CDR3 region has the DNA TGTGCCAGTAGTACCATTTCCTCTGGGGCCAACGTCCTGACTTTC.

This clone showed up just a few times. This rearrangement joins TRBV5-1 to TRBJ2-5, with TRBD1 identical over 12 bases. Unmatched junction bases numbered 3, after V lost 4 bases and J lost 5 bases. The CDR3 runs 14 residues. Germline CDR1 reads SGHRS; CDR2 reads YFSETQ. The CDR3 nucleotides are TGCGCCAGCAGCCCGGGACAGGGGGCTGAGACCCAGTACTTC. Protein sequence: CASSPGQGAETQYF.

In its sample, this clone was seen a few times. The chain joins TRBV10-3 to TRBJ2-3; perhaps TRBD2 as D (5 bases). The germline V and J ends were trimmed by 2 bases and 0 bases, with 6 bases remaining between them. Germline lookup yields CDR1 ENHRY and CDR2 SYGVKD. The CDR3 is 14 residues long. CDR3 sequence: CAISERTSTDTQYF. In DNA form, the CDR3 reads TGTGCCATCAGTGAGAGGACTAGCACAGATACGCAGTATTTT.

The genes are TRBV27 and TRBJ2-7, with 9 bases identical to TRBD1. The V and J ends lost 3 bases and 6 bases, in that order; junction bases with no gene match: 9. The germline V gene encodes CDR1 MNHEY and CDR2 SMNVEV (reference sequence). The CDR3 sequence is 15 residues long. The CDR3 sequence is CASSLAGQGLAEQYF. In nucleotides, the CDR3 is TGTGCCAGCAGTTTGGCGGGACAGGGTTTAGCCGAGCAGTACTTC.

This chain uses TRBV28 with TRBJ2-3; 7 bases fit TRBD1. CDR1 and CDR2 (germline): MDHEN, SYDVKM. After removal of 6 bases from V and 0 bases from J, the junction contained 9 bases not matched to a gene. The CDR3 has 16 amino acids. The CDR3: CASSQTGLTSTDTQYF. Here the CDR3 DNA reads TGTGCCAGCAGCCAGACAGGGTTAACTAGCACAGATACGCAGTATTTT.

The chain recombines TRBV19 with TRBJ2-3; the D is unclear. V shed 7 bases and J shed 4 bases, with 12 bases lying between them. Germline CDR1 LNHDA, CDR2 SQIVND (reference sequence). This CDR3 contains 13 residues. CDR3 coding DNA: TGTGCCAGTACCACAGTCATGGCAGATACGCAGTATTTT. Residues: CASTTVMADTQYF.

V and J are TRBV6-5 and TRBJ2-7, with D unclear. In germline, CDR1 is MNHEY, CDR2 SVGAGI. Trimming pared 6 bases from V and 3 bases from J, leaving 18 bases between. The CDR3 runs to 15 residues. This CDR3 reads CASSPDRTEFYEQYF. CDR3 sequence (DNA): TGTGCCAGCAGCCCAGACCGAACAGAGTTCTACGAGCAGTACTTC.

This chain uses TRBV11-2 with TRBJ1-6, with D unresolved. Trimming removed 8 bases at V and 9 bases at J, with 5 bases between. There are 10 residues in the CDR3. Germline-derived CDR1 and CDR2 are SGHAT and FQNNGV. The CDR3 DNA sequence: TGTGCCAGCGGAGTTTCACCCCTCCACTTT. Translated: CASGVSPLHF.

V gene TRBV7-6 combines with J gene TRBJ1-3; weak D call: TRBD1 (6 bases). This CDR3 has 15 amino acids. V was shortened by 0 bases and J by 4 bases, with 10 bases between the two germline ends. The germline V gene encodes CDR1 SGHVS and CDR2 FNYEAQ. The CDR3 bases are TGTGCCAGCAGCTTAGCAGGGGGAGACGGAAACACCATATATTTT. Translating gives CASSLAGGDGNTIYF.

The V call is TRBV19, the J call TRBJ1-6, with 8 bases that match TRBD1. Germline CDR1 is LNHDA and CDR2 is SQIVND (reference sequence). The CDR3 has 13 amino acids. V was clipped by 10 bases and J by 7 bases; unmatched bases: 6. The CDR3 loop reads CATTRDRNSPLHF. CDR3 sequence (DNA): TGTGCCACCACCCGGGACAGGAATTCACCCCTCCACTTT.

The chain carries TRBV6-5 and TRBJ1-2, with 11 bases lining up with TRBD1. This CDR3 region has 15 residues. Germline V CDR1 and CDR2: MNHEY, SVGAGI. The V gene end was trimmed by 4 bases and the J gene end by 4 bases; junction bases not matched to a gene: 5. In DNA form, the CDR3 reads TGTGCCAGCAGTTCCCGGACAGGGGGCTTCTATGGCTACACCTTC. It encodes CASSSRTGGFYGYTF.

For the CDR3, the DNA is TGTGCCAGTAGTATAGTCGCCCTAGCGGGGTACTACAATGAGCAGTTCTTC. Its translation: CASSIVALAGYYNEQFF. The chain carries TRBV19 and TRBJ2-1, with TRBD2 identical over 9 bases. Looked up from germline, CDR1 is LNHDA and CDR2 is SQIVND (reference sequence). J gave up 3 bases and V 1 base, and 7 bases lay outside the gene matches. CDR3 length: 17 amino acids. The full variable domain, in which reference TRBV19 and TRBJ2-1 provide the parts outside the CDR3, is DGGITQSPKYLFRKEGQNVTLSCEQNLNHDAMYWYRQDPGQGLRLIYYSQIVNDFQKGDIAEGYSVSREKKESFPLTVTSAQKNPTAFYLCASSIVALAGYYNEQFFGPGTRLTVL.

The chain links TRBV30 to TRBJ1-6, with D possibly TRBD1 on 5 matching bases. The V gene's germline CDR1 is GTSNPN and CDR2 SVGIG (reference sequence). The CDR3 has 14 amino acids. V lost 2 bases, J lost 5 bases, and 10 bases lay in between. The CDR3: CAWSIGQDNSPLHF. The CDR3 DNA sequence: TGTGCCTGGAGTATCGGACAAGATAATTCACCCCTCCACTTT.

The rearrangement joins TRBV30 to TRBJ2-3, with 11 bases that match TRBD2. The CDR3 has 14 residues. The germline V gene has CDR1 GTSNPN and CDR2 SVGIG (reference sequence). V gave up 5 bases and J gave up 0 bases; unmatched junction bases: 1. The DNA for the CDR3 is TGTGCCTGGTGGACTAGCGGGAGCACAGATACGCAGTATTTT. Amino acid sequence: CAWWTSGSTDTQYF.

This chain joins TRBV13 and TRBJ1-5; the match to TRBD1 covers 7 bases. CDR1 and CDR2 from the germline V gene are PRHDT and FYEKMQ (reference sequence). This CDR3 contains 13 residues. V gave up 5 bases and J gave up 6 bases; unmatched junction bases: 4. CDR3 nucleotides: TGTGCCAGCAGCCTAAACAGGGGTCAGCCCCAGCATTTT. Protein product: CASSLNRGQPQHF.

V usage is TRBV6-6 and J usage is TRBJ1-6; TRBD1 is a possible D gene (5 bases). Germline loops: CDR1 MNHNY, CDR2 SVGAGI (reference sequence). Trimming shortened V by 4 bases and J by 3 bases, and 7 bases separated the two germline ends. CDR3 size: 14 residues. The CDR3 protein is CASSLDSYNSPLHF. The DNA for the CDR3 is TGTGCCAGCAGTTTAGACAGCTATAATTCACCCCTCCACTTT.

This rearrangement joins TRBV7-2 to TRBJ1-6; 8 positions match TRBD1. The germline V gene has CDR1 SGHTA and CDR2 FQGNSA. The CDR3 covers 16 residues. V lost 4 bases, J lost 9 bases, and 11 bases stayed unmatched. The CDR3 coding sequence is TGTGCCAGCAGCTCGTTCGGACAGGGCAGGGGTTCACCCCTCCACTTT. Amino acid sequence: CASSSFGQGRGSPLHF.

V gene TRBV18 combines with J gene TRBJ1-5; 12 bases match TRBD1. Germline V gene sequence: CDR1 KGHSH, CDR2 LQKENI. The J segment lost 1 base and the V segment lost 1 base, leaving 17 bases of the junction unmatched. The CDR3 has 22 amino acids. The CDR3 is CASSPLPPHPGQGASSNQPQHF. The CDR3 DNA is TGTGCCAGCTCACCACTACCTCCCCATCCGGGACAGGGGGCTTCGAGCAATCAGCCCCAGCATTTT.

The chain employs TRBV5-1 and TRBJ1-1; D remains unclear. This CDR3 is built from 16 residues. From germline, CDR1 is SGHRS and CDR2 YFSETQ. Trimming took 4 bases from V and 0 from J, leaving 16 bases between them. The CDR3 spells CASSLLGGGLNTEAFF. The DNA for the CDR3 is TGCGCCAGCAGCCTACTTGGTGGAGGTTTGAACACTGAAGCTTTCTTT.

J is TRBJ2-1 and V is TRBV11-2, with 12 nucleotides matching TRBD1. With 2 bases clipped from V and 10 bases from J, the junction kept 9 bases outside the gene matches. Germline-derived CDR1 and CDR2 are SGHAT and FQNNGV. The CDR3 is made up of 16 amino acids. The CDR3 nucleotides read TGTGCCAGCAGCTTAAGGGGACAGGGGGCGCGGGGGGAGCAGTTCTTC. Its protein product is CASSLRGQGARGEQFF.

The CDR3 bases are TGTGCCAGCAGTTTAGTGGGACAGGGTGACTTTATCCCCTCCCAAGAGACCCAGTACTTC. Amino acid sequence: CASSLVGQGDFIPSQETQYF. The rearrangement joins TRBV28 to TRBJ2-5, with 9 bases aligning to TRBD1. CDR1 is MDHEN, CDR2 SYDVKM, per germline. J gave up 1 base and V 2 bases, and 17 bases lay outside the gene matches. The CDR3 sequence is 20 residues long. The full variable domain, completed using reference TRBV28 and TRBJ2-5, is DVKVTQSSRYLVKRTGEKVFLECVQDMDHENMFWYRQDPGLGLRLIYFSYDVKMKEKGDIPEGYSVSREKKERFSLILESASTNQTSMYLCASSLVGQGDFIPSQETQYFGPGTRLLVL.

V and J are TRBV5-4 and TRBJ2-3; 8 bases are a match to TRBD2. The junction had 16 bases not matched to a gene; V was cut back by 4 bases and J by 9 bases. The CDR3 contains 16 residues. The V gene's germline CDR1 is SGHNT and CDR2 YYREEE (reference sequence). This CDR3 is CASSPGGSGISETQYF. The CDR3 DNA is TGTGCCAGCAGCCCCGGGGGTAGCGGGATTTCGGAGACGCAGTATTTT.

The V and J genes are TRBV5-1 and TRBJ2-5, with 14 nucleotides matching TRBD2. CDR1 is SGHRS, CDR2 YFSETQ, per germline. The CDR3 loop spans 17 amino acids. V dropped 4 bases and J dropped 4; count of bases not matched to a gene: 9. CDR3 in amino acids: CASSPYVGLAGGETQYF. CDR3 DNA sequence: TGCGCCAGCAGCCCCTACGTTGGACTAGCGGGAGGAGAGACCCAGTACTTC.

The J gene is TRBJ1-2, the V gene TRBV6-5, with D possibly TRBD1 on 5 matching bases. V was clipped by 6 bases and J by 8 bases, with 10 bases between them. The germline V gene encodes CDR1 MNHEY and CDR2 SVGAGI. This CDR3 has 11 amino acids. In DNA form, the CDR3 reads TGTGCCAGCAGGGGGCTGTTAGGCTACACCTTC. Translating it yields CASRGLLGYTF.

This clone was found once. The V and J genes are TRBV6-4 and TRBJ1-5; the D is unclear. Germline V gene data show CDR1 as MRHNA and CDR2 as SNTAGT. V was clipped by 7 bases and J by 0 bases, with 7 bases between them. The CDR3 has 13 amino acids. The CDR3 nucleotides read TGTGCCAGCACTGAGTATAGCAATCAGCCCCAGCATTTT. Amino acids: CASTEYSNQPQHF.

The chain has TRBV11-1 and TRBJ1-3; TRBD1 might be the D (5 bases). V was clipped by 5 bases and J by 2 bases, with 10 bases between them. Germline V gene data show CDR1 as SGHAT and CDR2 as FQDESV (reference sequence). The CDR3 spans 14 residues. The CDR3 here is CASSQGLTGNTIYF. CDR3 nucleotides: TGTGCCAGCAGCCAGGGACTTACTGGAAACACCATATATTTT.

The rearrangement joins TRBV29-1 to TRBJ2-5, with D possibly being TRBD1 (5 bases). The closer fit of TRBJ2-7 to the DNA end suggests the J call may be wrong. The CDR3 runs to 13 residues. Germline V gene lookup returns CDR1 SQVTM and CDR2 ANQGSEA. CDR3 DNA sequence: TGCAGCGTTGAAGACAGGGATTCCTACGAGCAGTACTTC. This gives the protein CSVEDRDSYEQYF.

V gene TRBV4-2 combines with J gene TRBJ2-1, with 7 bases fitting TRBD2. Germline loops: CDR1 LGHNA, CDR2 YNFKEQ. The ends lost 0 bases at V and 6 bases at J; junction bases unmatched: 14. The CDR3 length is 18 residues. CDR3 amino acids: CASSQEGGASPPGNEQFF. Here the CDR3 DNA reads TGTGCCAGCAGCCAAGAGGGAGGGGCTAGCCCCCCTGGCAATGAGCAGTTCTTC.

This sequence joins TRBV19 and TRBJ1-1; a possible D gene is TRBD1 (5 bases). V lost 6 bases, J lost 0 bases, and 14 bases lay in between. This CDR3 has 15 residues. Germline CDR1 LNHDA, CDR2 SQIVND (reference sequence). CDR3 residues: CASSPRVSMNTEAFF. The DNA for the CDR3 is TGTGCCAGTAGCCCCAGGGTTTCCATGAACACTGAAGCTTTCTTT.

This rearrangement joins TRBV19 to TRBJ1-1; 8 bases fit TRBD1. V was clipped by 1 base and J by 4 bases; unmatched bases: 8. The CDR3 length is 16 residues. CDR1 and CDR2 (germline): LNHDA, SQIVND (reference sequence). The CDR3 DNA is TGTGCCAGTAGTATAGTATCAGGGGGCGCAGGCACTGAAGCTTTCTTT. It translates to CASSIVSGGAGTEAFF.